The entry below gives a single TCR beta chain sequence along with its context. This sample was included in a study of blood T cell repertoires in COVID-19. Clones were read by immunoSEQ multiplex PCR, and TCRdb kept only the in-frame ones, dropping some. The table shows some 80,000 clones, with around 86% occurring only once. Trimming took off 6 bases at V and 3 bases at J, with 5 bases between the two ends. The CDR3 is made up of 11 amino acids. This receptor was obtained from a man at least 80 years old with active or convalescent COVID-19. Specimen: peripheral blood. The chain has TRBV12-3 or TRBV12-4 and TRBJ1-2, with D perhaps matching TRBD1 (5 bases). The CDR3: CASSRDYGYTF. CDR3 sequence (DNA): TGTGCCAGCAGCAGGGACTATGGCTACACCTTC.